This T cell receptor (beta chain) emerged from a study of blood T cells in healthy people across ages. Regarding the study as a whole: Per million T cells, the diversity of TCR beta decreased roughly linearly as age advanced. The diversity estimates, figures obtained from one million T cells, were considered underestimates. Because sorting was not performed, PBMCs prevented conclusive naive versus antigen-experienced comparison.

Combining a sample-barcoded 5' primer with a J-beta primer mix, a second PCR ran for roughly 6 to 12 cycles. Carrying 12 random nucleotides, a template-switch adaptor labeled each individual cDNA molecule. TCRdb redid the calling of the 5' RACE reads with MiXCR, one entry per CDR3 protein. The data hold some 900,000 distinct CDR3 sequences, with under 50% observed a single time. Details on this clonotype: As yet, its antigen is unknown.

Germline CDR1 reads SGHAT; CDR2 reads FQDESV (reference sequence). The V and J ends lost 5 bases and 3 bases respectively, with 14 bases between them. The CDR3 covers 15 residues. V and J are TRBV11-1 and TRBJ1-5; D might be TRBD1 (5 bases). Sequencing was performed on blood. This receptor was identified in a man aged 25 to 40 in good health. The CDR3 DNA is TGTGCCAGCAGCCTGGGGGACGGTTACAATCAGCCCCAGCATTTT. Protein product: CASSLGDGYNQPQHF.